The source of this T cell receptor (beta chain) is a study of blood T cell repertoires in COVID-19. Overall study: From T cells, B-cell-depleted T cells, or PBMCs came the material, which was cDNA or gDNA.

This clone was counted only a few times. This CDR3 is built from 17 residues. Trimming took off 6 bases at V and 7 bases at J, with 27 bases between the two ends. Germline CDR1 is MDHEN and CDR2 is SYDVKM. Assay used: immunoSEQ multiplex PCR; TCRdb lists only in-frame clones, some missing. Among over 150,000 clones listed, roughly 79% were seen once. The chain combines TRBV28 with TRBJ2-5; D is possibly TRBD2 (5 bases). The material sequenced was peripheral blood. The receptor comes from a woman of 80 years or more with COVID-19, enrolled during active disease. CDR3 DNA: TGTGCCAGCAGGCCCGGGGAATTTTGGAGACCCGGAGGGACCCAGTACTTC. The encoded protein is CASRPGEFWRPGGTQYF.